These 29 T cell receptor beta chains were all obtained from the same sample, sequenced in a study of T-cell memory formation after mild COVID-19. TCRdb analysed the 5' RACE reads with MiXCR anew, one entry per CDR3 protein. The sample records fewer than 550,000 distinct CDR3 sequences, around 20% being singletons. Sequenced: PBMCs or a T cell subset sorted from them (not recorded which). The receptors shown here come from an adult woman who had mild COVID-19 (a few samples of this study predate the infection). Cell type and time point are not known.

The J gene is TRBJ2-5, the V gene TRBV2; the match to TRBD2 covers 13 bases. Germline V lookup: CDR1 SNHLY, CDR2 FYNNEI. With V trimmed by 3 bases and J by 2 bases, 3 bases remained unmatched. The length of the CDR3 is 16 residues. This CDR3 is CASSEGLAGPQETQYF. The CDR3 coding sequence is TGTGCCAGCAGTGAGGGACTAGCGGGGCCACAAGAGACCCAGTACTTC. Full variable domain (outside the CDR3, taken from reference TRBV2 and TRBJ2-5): EPEVTQTPSHQVTQMGQEVILRCVPISNHLYFYWYRQILGQKVEFLVSFYNNEISEKSEIFDDQFSVERPDGSNFTLKIRSTKLEDSAMYFCASSEGLAGPQETQYFGPGTRLLVL.

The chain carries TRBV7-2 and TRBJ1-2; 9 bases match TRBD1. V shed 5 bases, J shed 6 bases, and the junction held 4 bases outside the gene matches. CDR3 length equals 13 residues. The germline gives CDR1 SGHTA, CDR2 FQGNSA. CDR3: CASSPRDRDGYTF. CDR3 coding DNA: TGTGCCAGCAGCCCACGGGACAGGGATGGCTACACCTTC.

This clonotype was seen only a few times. CDR3 sequence reads: CASSQDWTNYGYTF. The CDR3 bases are TGCGCCAGCAGCCAAGATTGGACTAACTATGGCTACACCTTC. The V and J genes are TRBV4-3 and TRBJ1-2; D unresolved. The V and J ends lost 0 bases and 0 bases respectively, with 5 bases between them. Germline V gene sequence: CDR1 LGHNA, CDR2 YSLEER. The CDR3 consists of 14 residues.

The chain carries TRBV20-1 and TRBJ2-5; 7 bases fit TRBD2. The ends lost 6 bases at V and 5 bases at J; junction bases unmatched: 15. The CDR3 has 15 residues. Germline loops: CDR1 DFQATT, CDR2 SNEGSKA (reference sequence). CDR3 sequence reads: CSALPKAGEGETQYF. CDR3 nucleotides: TGCAGTGCCCTCCCAAAGGCGGGAGAAGGGGAGACCCAGTACTTC.

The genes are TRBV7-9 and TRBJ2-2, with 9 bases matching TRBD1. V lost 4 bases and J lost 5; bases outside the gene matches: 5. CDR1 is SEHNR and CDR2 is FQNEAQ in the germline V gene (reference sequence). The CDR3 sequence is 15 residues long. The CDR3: CASSWGTGPTGELFF. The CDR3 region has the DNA TGTGCCAGCAGCTGGGGGACAGGGCCAACCGGGGAGCTGTTTTTT.

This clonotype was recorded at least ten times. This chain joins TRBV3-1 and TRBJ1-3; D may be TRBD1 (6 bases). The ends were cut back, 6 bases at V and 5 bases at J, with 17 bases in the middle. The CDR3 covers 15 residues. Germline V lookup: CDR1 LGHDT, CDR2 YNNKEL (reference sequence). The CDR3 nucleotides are TGTGCCAGCAGTCTTAAAACAGGGAGAAGAAACACCATATATTTT. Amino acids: CASSLKTGRRNTIYF.

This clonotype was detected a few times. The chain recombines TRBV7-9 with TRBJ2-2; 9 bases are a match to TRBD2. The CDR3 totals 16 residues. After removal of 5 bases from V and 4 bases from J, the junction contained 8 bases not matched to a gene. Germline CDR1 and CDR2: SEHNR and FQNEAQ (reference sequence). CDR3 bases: TGTGCCAGCAGCCTACTAGCGGGTCTAGCCACCGGGGAGCTGTTTTTT. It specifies CASSLLAGLATGELFF.

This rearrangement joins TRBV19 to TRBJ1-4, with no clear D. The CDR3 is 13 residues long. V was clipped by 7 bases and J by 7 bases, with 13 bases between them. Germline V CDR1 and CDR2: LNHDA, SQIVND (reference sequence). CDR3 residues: CASTAERFEKLFF. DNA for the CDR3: TGTGCCAGTACAGCGGAGCGATTTGAAAAACTGTTTTTT.

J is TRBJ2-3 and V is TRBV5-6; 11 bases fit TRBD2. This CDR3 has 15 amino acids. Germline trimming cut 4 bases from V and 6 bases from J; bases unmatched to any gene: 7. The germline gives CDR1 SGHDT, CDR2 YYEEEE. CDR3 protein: CASSKLAGVLDTQYF. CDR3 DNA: TGTGCCAGCAGCAAACTAGCGGGGGTCCTGGATACGCAGTATTTT. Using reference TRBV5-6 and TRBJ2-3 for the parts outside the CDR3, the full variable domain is DAGVTQSPTHLIKTRGQQVTLRCSPKSGHDTVSWYQQALGQGPQFIFQYYEEEERQRGNFPDRFSGHQFPNYSSELNVNALLLGDSALYLCASSKLAGVLDTQYFGPGTRLTVL.

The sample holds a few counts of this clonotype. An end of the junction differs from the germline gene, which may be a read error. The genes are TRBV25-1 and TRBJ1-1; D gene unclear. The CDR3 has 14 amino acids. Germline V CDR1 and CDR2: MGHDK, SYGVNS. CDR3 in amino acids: CVSSEGPMNTEAFF. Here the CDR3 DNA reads TGTGTCAGCAGTGAGGGCCCAATGAACACTGAAGCTTTCTTT.

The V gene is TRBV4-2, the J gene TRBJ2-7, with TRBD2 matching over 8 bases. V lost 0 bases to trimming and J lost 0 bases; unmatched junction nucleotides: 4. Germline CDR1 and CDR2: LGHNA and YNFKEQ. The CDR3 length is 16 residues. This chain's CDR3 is CASSQEGSGGSYEQYF. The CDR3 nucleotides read TGTGCCAGCAGCCAAGAGGGCAGCGGGGGCTCCTACGAGCAGTACTTC.

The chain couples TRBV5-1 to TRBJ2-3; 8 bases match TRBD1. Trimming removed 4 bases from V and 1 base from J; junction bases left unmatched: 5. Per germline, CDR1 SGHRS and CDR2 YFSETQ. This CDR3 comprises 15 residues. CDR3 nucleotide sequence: TGCGCCAGCAGCCCTGGACAGGGCCGCACAGATACGCAGTATTTT. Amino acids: CASSPGQGRTDTQYF.

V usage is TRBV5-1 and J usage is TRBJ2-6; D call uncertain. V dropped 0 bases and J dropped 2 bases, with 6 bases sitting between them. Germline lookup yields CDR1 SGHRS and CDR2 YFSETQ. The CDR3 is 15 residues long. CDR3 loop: CASSLETTGANVLTF. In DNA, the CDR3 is TGCGCCAGCAGCTTGGAGACAACTGGGGCCAACGTCCTGACTTTC.

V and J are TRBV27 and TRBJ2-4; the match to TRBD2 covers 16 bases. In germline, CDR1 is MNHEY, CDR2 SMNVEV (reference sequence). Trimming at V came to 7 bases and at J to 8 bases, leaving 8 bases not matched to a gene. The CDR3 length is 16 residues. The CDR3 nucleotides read TGTGCCAGCAAACCGGGACTAGCGGGAGGGCCAGACATTCAGTACTTC. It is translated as CASKPGLAGGPDIQYF.

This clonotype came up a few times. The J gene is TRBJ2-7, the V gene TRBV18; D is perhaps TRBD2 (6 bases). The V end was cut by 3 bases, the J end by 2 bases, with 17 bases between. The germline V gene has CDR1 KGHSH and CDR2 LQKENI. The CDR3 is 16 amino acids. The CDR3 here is CASSPRPSATTYEQYF. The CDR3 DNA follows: TGTGCCAGCTCACCTCGCCCTAGCGCTACTACCTACGAGCAGTACTTC.

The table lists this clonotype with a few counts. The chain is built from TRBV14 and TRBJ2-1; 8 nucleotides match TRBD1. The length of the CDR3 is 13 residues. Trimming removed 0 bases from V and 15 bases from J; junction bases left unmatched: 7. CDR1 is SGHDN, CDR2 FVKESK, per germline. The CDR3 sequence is CASSQDLRTGSFF. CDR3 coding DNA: TGTGCCAGCAGCCAAGATCTGAGGACAGGGTCGTTCTTC.

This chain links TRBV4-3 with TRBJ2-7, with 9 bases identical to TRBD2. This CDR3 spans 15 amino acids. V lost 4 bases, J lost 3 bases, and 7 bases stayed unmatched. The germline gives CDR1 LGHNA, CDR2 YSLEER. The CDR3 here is CASSPRLADLYEQYF. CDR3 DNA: TGCGCCAGCAGCCCCCGACTAGCGGATCTCTACGAGCAGTACTTC.

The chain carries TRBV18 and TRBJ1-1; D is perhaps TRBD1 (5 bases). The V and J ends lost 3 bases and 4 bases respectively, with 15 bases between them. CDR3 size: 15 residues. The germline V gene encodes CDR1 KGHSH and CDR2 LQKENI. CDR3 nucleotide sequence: TGTGCCAGCTCACCCAGGAGGGACGGTAGCACTGAAGCTTTCTTT. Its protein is CASSPRRDGSTEAFF.

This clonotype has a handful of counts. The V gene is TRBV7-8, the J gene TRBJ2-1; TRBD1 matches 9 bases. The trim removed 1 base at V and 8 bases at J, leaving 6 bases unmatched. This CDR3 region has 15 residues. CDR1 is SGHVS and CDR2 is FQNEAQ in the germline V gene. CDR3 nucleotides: TGTGCCAGCAGCTTAGTTTGGGACAGGGACTATGAGCAGTTCTTC. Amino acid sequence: CASSLVWDRDYEQFF.

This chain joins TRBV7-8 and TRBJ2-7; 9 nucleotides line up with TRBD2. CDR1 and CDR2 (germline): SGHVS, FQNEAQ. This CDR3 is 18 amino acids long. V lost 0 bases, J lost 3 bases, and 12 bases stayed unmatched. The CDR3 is CASSLAAVKSSGIYEQYF. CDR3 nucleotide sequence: TGTGCCAGCAGCTTAGCAGCAGTTAAATCTAGCGGGATCTACGAGCAGTACTTC. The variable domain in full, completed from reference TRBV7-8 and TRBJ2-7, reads GAGVSQSPRYKVAKRGQDVALRCDPISGHVSLFWYQQALGQGPEFLTYFQNEAQLDKSGLPSDRFFAERPEGSVSTLKIQRTQQEDSAVYLCASSLAAVKSSGIYEQYFGPGTRLTVT.

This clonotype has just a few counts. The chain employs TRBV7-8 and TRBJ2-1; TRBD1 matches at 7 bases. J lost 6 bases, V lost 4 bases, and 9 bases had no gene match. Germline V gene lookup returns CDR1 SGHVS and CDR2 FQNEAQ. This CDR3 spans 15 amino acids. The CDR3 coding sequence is TGTGCCAGCAGCTCTACAGGGGTTGGGGGCAATGAGCAGTTCTTC. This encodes CASSSTGVGGNEQFF.

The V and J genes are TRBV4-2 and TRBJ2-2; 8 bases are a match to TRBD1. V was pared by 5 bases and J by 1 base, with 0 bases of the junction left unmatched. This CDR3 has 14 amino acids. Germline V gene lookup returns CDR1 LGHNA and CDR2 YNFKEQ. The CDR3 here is CASSGQGNTGELFF. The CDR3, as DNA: TGTGCCAGCAGCGGACAGGGGAACACCGGGGAGCTGTTTTTT.

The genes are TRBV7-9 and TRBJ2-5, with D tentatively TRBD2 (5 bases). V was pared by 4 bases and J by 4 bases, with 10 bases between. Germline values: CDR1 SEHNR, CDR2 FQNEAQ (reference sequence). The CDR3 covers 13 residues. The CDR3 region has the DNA TGTGCCAGCAGCTCGGCTAGCCCAGAGACCCAGTACTTC. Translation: CASSSASPETQYF.

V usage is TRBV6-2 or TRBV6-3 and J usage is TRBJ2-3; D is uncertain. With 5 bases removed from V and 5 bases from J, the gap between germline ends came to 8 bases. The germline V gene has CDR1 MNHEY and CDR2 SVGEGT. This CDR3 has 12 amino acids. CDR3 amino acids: CASSRPQDTQYF. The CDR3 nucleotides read TGTGCCAGCAGTCGACCACAAGATACGCAGTATTTT.

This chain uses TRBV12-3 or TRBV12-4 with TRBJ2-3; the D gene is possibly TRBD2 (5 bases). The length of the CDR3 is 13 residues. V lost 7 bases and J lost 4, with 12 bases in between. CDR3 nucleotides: TGTGCCAGCATCGGGGTTTGGGCAGATACGCAGTATTTT. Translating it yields CASIGVWADTQYF.

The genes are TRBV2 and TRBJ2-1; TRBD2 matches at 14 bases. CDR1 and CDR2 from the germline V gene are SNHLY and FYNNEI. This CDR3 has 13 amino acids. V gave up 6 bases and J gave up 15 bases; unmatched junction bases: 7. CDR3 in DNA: TGTGCCAGCAGCGGACTAGCGGGGGGAGGCGGGTTCTTC. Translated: CASSGLAGGGGFF.

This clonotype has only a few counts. The CDR3 DNA sequence: TGCGCCAGCAGCCCGACGACAGACATAGGGAGAAACACCATATATTTT. It is translated as CASSPTTDIGRNTIYF. The chain recombines TRBV5-1 with TRBJ1-3, with D possibly being TRBD1 (5 bases). V gave up 4 bases and J gave up 5 bases, with 19 bases separating them. The CDR3 consists of 16 residues. Germline-derived CDR1 and CDR2 are SGHRS and YFSETQ.

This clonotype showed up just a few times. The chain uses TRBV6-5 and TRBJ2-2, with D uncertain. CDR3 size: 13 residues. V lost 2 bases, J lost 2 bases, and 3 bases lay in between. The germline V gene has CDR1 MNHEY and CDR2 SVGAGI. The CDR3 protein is CASSYPNTGELFF. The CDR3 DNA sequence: TGTGCCAGCAGTTACCCAAACACCGGGGAGCTGTTTTTT.

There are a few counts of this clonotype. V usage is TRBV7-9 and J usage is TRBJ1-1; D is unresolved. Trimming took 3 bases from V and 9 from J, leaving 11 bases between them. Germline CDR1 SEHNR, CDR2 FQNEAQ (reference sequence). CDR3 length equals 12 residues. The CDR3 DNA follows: TGTGCCAGCAGCTTTGGAGGCAGGCAAGCTTTCTTT. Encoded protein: CASSFGGRQAFF. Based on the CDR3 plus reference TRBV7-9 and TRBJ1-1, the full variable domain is DTGVSQNPRHKITKRGQNVTFRCDPISEHNRLYWYRQTLGQGPEFLTYFQNEAQLEKSRLLSDRFSAERPKGSFSTLEIQRTEQGDSAMYLCASSFGGRQAFFGQGTRLTVV.